A single T cell receptor (beta chain) is shown here with its context. These data are taken from a study of blood T cell repertoires in COVID-19. About the research overall: COVID-19 samples, acute and convalescent, were from the United States, Italy and Spain. PBMCs, B-cell-depleted T cells, or T cells provided the cDNA or gDNA that made up the material.

Per the original data handling: The assay estimated nucleated cells by amplifying reference gene primers. Repertoires were generated with immunoSEQ multiplex PCR, while TCRdb's copy carries only in-frame clones and drops some. V and J calls and clone size follow that table, whereas D and trimming were derived from the DNA. The sample consists of 250,000 to 350,000 clones, 87% of them appearing once. This receptor was obtained from a man aged 18 to 29 with active or convalescent COVID-19. Sequencing was done on a sample of peripheral blood.

The DNA of the CDR3 is TGTGCCAGCAGTTACTCGAGGGCAGATACGCAGTATTTT. It translates to CASSYSRADTQYF. The chain links TRBV6-6 to TRBJ2-3, with D possibly TRBD2 on 5 matching bases. The germline CDR1 and CDR2 sequences are MNHNY and SVGAGI (reference sequence). This CDR3 contains 13 residues. Trimming shortened V by 0 bases and J by 4 bases, and 5 bases separated the two germline ends.